These 5 T cell receptor beta chains were sequenced from one sample in a study of cytomegalovirus exposure and HLA in healthy donors. The primer mix had 60 Vbeta and 13 Jbeta primers. Repertoires were generated with immunoSEQ multiplex PCR, while TCRdb's copy carries only in-frame clones and drops some. The sample records some 180,000 clones, roughly three quarters being singletons. Sequenced input: PBMCs. These receptors originate from a male donor in good health and CMV-seronegative.

The rearrangement links TRBV6-5 to TRBJ1-5, with TRBD1 identical over 8 bases. Germline-derived CDR1 and CDR2 are MNHEY and SVGAGI. Germline trimming cut 4 bases from V and 7 bases from J; bases unmatched to any gene: 12. CDR3 size: 16 residues. CDR3 residues: CASSSGTGGIRQPQHF. For the CDR3, the DNA is TGTGCCAGCAGTTCCGGGACAGGCGGGATCAGGCAGCCCCAGCATTTT.

This sequence joins TRBV28 and TRBJ2-7, with D maybe TRBD1 (6 bases). The CDR3 length is 11 residues. CDR1 is MDHEN, CDR2 SYDVKM, per germline. The V gene lost 7 bases and the J gene lost 5 bases, with 9 bases spanning the gap. The CDR3 reads CASTDSHEQYF. CDR3 DNA: TGTGCCAGCACGGACAGCCACGAGCAGTACTTC.

The chain is built from TRBV4-1 and TRBJ1-5, with unresolved D. There are 14 residues in the CDR3. Between the trimmed V and J ends, which lost 2 bases and 6 bases, there was a span of 11 bases. Germline V lookup: CDR1 MGHRA, CDR2 YSYEKL. CDR3 protein: CASSQSRVGQPQHF. The DNA for the CDR3 is TGCGCCAGCAGCCAATCCCGGGTTGGTCAGCCCCAGCATTTT.

V is TRBV29-1 and J is TRBJ2-5; 11 bases fit TRBD2. The J call could be wrong; TRBJ2-7 is a better fit for the DNA end. The germline V gene encodes CDR1 SQVTM and CDR2 ANQGSEA. The CDR3 consists of 13 residues. CDR3 sequence reads: CSVVLAGAYEQYF. The CDR3 nucleotides are TGCAGCGTTGTACTAGCGGGAGCCTACGAGCAGTACTTC.

The genes are TRBV12-5 and TRBJ1-6; 8 nucleotides match TRBD1. CDR1 is LGHNT and CDR2 is FRNRAP in the germline V gene. V trimming: 3 bases; J trimming: 8 bases; junction bases outside the gene matches: 9. CDR3 length equals 16 residues. CDR3 amino acids: CASGFRVGTGYSPLHF. CDR3 coding DNA: TGTGCTAGTGGTTTTAGGGTCGGGACAGGATATTCACCCCTCCACTTT.